The entry that follows covers one T cell receptor (beta chain) sequence. Its antigen is not known. The sample belongs to a study of identical twins. Findings and caveats of the study: Some out-of-frame alpha sequences were shared by twins, and these showed excess low generation probability. Out-of-frame beta chain sequences displayed weaker excess sharing between twins.

The CDR3 is 18 amino acids. Germline lookup yields CDR1 SGDLS and CDR2 YYNGEE. The junction had 8 bases not matched to a gene; V was cut back by 0 bases and J by 1 base. Template switching created a universal primer site, and the cDNA included unique molecular identifiers. TCRdb called the 5' RACE reads again in MiXCR, with one record for every CDR3 protein. The sample holds fewer than 650,000 distinct CDR3 sequences; 9.6% are singletons and the top ten take approximately 3%. The sample was also linked to a second study, of yellow fever vaccine responses in identical twins.

Source material: PBMCs. The rearrangement links TRBV9 to TRBJ2-3, with TRBD2 identical over 10 bases. The sequence was collected from a woman aged 18-29 years in good health. The CDR3 spells CASSVVPSGSVGTDTQYF. Written as DNA, the CDR3 is TGTGCCAGCAGCGTAGTCCCTAGCGGGAGTGTAGGCACAGATACGCAGTATTTT.